This T cell receptor beta chain was sequenced during a study of shared clonotypes between healthy human individuals. Study background: There were three CD4 naive, three CD4 memory, two CD8 naive and one CD8 memory plates per donor.

The authors divided CD4+ cells into CD45RA+ naive and CD45RA-negative memory subsets. Trimming at V came to 5 bases and at J to 7 bases, leaving 11 bases not matched to a gene. The CDR3 totals 15 residues. CDR1 and CDR2 from the germline V gene are SGHTA and FQGNSA. This table comes from immunoSEQ multiplex PCR, and its TCRdb copy is limited to in-frame clones, with some not included. The sample records fewer than 2.5 million clones, 80% to 95% being singletons. This TCR was recovered from a man younger than 35 in good health. Some clones in this sample may be carry-over from other donors' samples. The J gene is TRBJ2-1, the V gene TRBV7-2, with 7 bases aligning to TRBD2. The sequencing input was naive CD4+ T cells from PBMCs. Subset described: CD45RA+ positively selected. The DNA of the CDR3 is TGTGCCAGCAGCCGGAGGAACCCCGGGGGGAATGAGCAGTTCTTC. This gives the protein CASSRRNPGGNEQFF.